This TCR beta chain stems from a study of shared clonotypes between healthy human individuals. The wider study: The study used three CD4 naive, three CD4 memory, two CD8 naive and one CD8 memory plate per donor. Study-wide findings and caveats: Represented diversity, genetic and exposure-history alike, was limited by few donors.

Trimming took off 4 bases at V and 1 base at J, with 9 bases between the two ends. This CDR3 spans 13 amino acids. Germline V gene sequence: CDR1 SGHNT, CDR2 YYREEE (reference sequence). With regard to this clone: No antigen is known for it.

The assay was run at deep level. It was across several immunoSEQ plates that each subset's genomic DNA was evenly split. The assay was immunoSEQ multiplex PCR, and TCRdb's table has in-frame clones only and misses some. Among roughly 850,000 clones listed, about 96% were seen once. The naive CD8 fraction comprised CD45RO-negative cells positively selected for CCR7 and excluded terminally differentiated effector memory CD45RA+ cells. The V and J genes are TRBV5-4 and TRBJ2-7, with D tentatively TRBD1 or TRBD2 (5 bases each). Sample: naive CD8+ T cells sorted from blood. This clonotype was obtained from a man aged 25-45 years in good health. The CDR3 here is CASSLGVSYEQYF. CDR3 coding DNA: TGTGCCAGCAGCCTGGGGGTATCCTACGAGCAGTACTTC.